Below, 20 T cell receptor beta chains from the same sample are listed, as sequenced in a study of T-cell memory formation after mild COVID-19. A single record per CDR3 protein comes from TCRdb applying MiXCR to the 5' RACE reads. Here the sample spans around 530,000 distinct CDR3 sequences, approximately 21% being singletons. Sequencing was performed on PBMCs or a T cell subset sorted from them (not recorded which). The origin of the receptors is an adult woman who had mild COVID-19 (a few samples of this study predate the infection). Cell type and time point are not known.

This clonotype was counted between two and nine times. The rearrangement joins TRBV7-9 to TRBJ2-5; TRBD1 is a possible D gene (6 bases). The CDR3 runs 14 residues. CDR1 and CDR2 (germline): SEHNR, FQNEAQ (reference sequence). With 4 bases removed from V and 4 bases from J, the gap between germline ends came to 13 bases. The CDR3 bases are TGTGCCAGCAGCTCCGGCCAGGGGATAGAGACCCAGTACTTC. This sequence encodes CASSSGQGIETQYF.

This clonotype was seen a single time. This rearrangement joins TRBV29-1 to TRBJ1-1; TRBD1 might be the D (6 bases). Germline V lookup: CDR1 SQVTM, CDR2 ANQGSEA. Trimming took off 6 bases at V and 4 bases at J, with 15 bases between the two ends. The CDR3 contains 13 residues. CDR3 DNA sequence: TGCAGCGTCCCGCACGTACAGGGCACTGAAGCTTTCTTT. Translating gives CSVPHVQGTEAFF.

The chain carries TRBV2 and TRBJ2-7; D unclear. The CDR3 has 16 residues. Trimming took off 1 base at V and 0 bases at J, with 13 bases between the two ends. Per the germline V gene, CDR1 is SNHLY and CDR2 is FYNNEI. CDR3 sequence reads: CASSEEGPMSSYEQYF. The CDR3 nucleotides read TGTGCCAGCAGTGAAGAGGGTCCGATGTCCTCCTACGAGCAGTACTTC.

This clonotype occurred a few times. V and J are TRBV4-1 and TRBJ2-2; D ambiguous. The CDR3 contains 12 residues. V was clipped by 0 bases and J by 6 bases, with 2 bases between them. Germline lookup yields CDR1 MGHRA and CDR2 YSYEKL. The CDR3 loop is CASSQDSGELFF. In nucleotides, the CDR3 is TGCGCCAGCAGCCAAGATTCCGGGGAGCTGTTTTTT.

The V call is TRBV12-3 or TRBV12-4, the J call TRBJ2-7, with a weak D call TRBD2 (5 bases). V was cut by 3 bases and J by 1 base, with 10 bases left in between. The CDR3 contains 14 residues. The CDR3 sequence: CASSFRRRSYEQYF. For the CDR3, the DNA is TGTGCCAGCAGTTTCCGGCGGAGGTCCTACGAGCAGTACTTC.

The J gene is TRBJ1-3, the V gene TRBV20-1; D is possibly TRBD1 (5 bases). CDR3 length: 13 amino acids. Trimming shortened V by 3 bases and J by 2 bases, and 8 bases separated the two germline ends. CDR1 and CDR2 (germline): DFQATT, SNEGSKA (reference sequence). CDR3 sequence reads: CSASVQAGNTIYF. The CDR3, as DNA: TGCAGTGCTAGCGTACAGGCTGGAAACACCATATATTTT.

V gene TRBV2 combines with J gene TRBJ2-3; 16 bases agree with TRBD2. V lost 7 bases to trimming and J lost 2 bases; unmatched junction nucleotides: 12. The CDR3 is 19 residues long. Germline CDR1 SNHLY, CDR2 FYNNEI. Written as DNA, the CDR3 is TGTGCCAGCACCGCACCGGGACTAGCGGGAGGGAAAATCACAGATACGCAGTATTTT. Translation: CASTAPGLAGGKITDTQYF.

There are a few counts of this clonotype. The chain joins TRBV12-3 or TRBV12-4 to TRBJ2-3; 7 nucleotides agree with TRBD1. Germline trimming cut 5 bases from V and 9 bases from J; bases unmatched to any gene: 14. The CDR3 sequence is 15 residues long. CDR3: CASSVGTVLIGTQYF. In DNA, the CDR3 is TGTGCCAGCAGTGTCGGGACAGTCCTCATTGGGACGCAGTATTTT.

This clonotype was seen more than once but under ten times. This chain uses TRBV12-3 or TRBV12-4 with TRBJ1-5; D remains ambiguous. Trimming cost V 9 bases and J 1 base, with 7 bases left between them. This CDR3 has 12 amino acids. CDR3 nucleotide sequence: TGTGCCAGTACCCGGAGCAATCAGCCCCAGCATTTT. Translation: CASTRSNQPQHF.

The rearrangement links TRBV9 to TRBJ2-3; no clear D gene. Germline V gene data show CDR1 as SGDLS and CDR2 as YYNGEE. The CDR3 has 15 residues. The germline V and J ends were trimmed by 0 bases and 0 bases, with 8 bases remaining between them. CDR3: CASSVESHSTDTQYF. CDR3 nucleotide sequence: TGTGCCAGCAGCGTAGAGTCACATAGCACAGATACGCAGTATTTT.

The sample holds many counts of this clonotype. This chain connects TRBV12-3 or TRBV12-4 to TRBJ2-7; no definite D call. The CDR3 totals 13 residues. Trimming took off 3 bases at V and 0 bases at J, with 6 bases between the two ends. The CDR3 loop is CASSFSHSYEQYF. Written as DNA, the CDR3 is TGTGCCAGCAGTTTTTCCCACTCCTACGAGCAGTACTTC.

The V call is TRBV24-1, the J call TRBJ2-1; the D gene is possibly TRBD2 (7 bases). V lost 5 bases and J 8 bases, leaving 9 bases between the germline ends. Germline CDR1 is KGHDR and CDR2 is SFDVKD. CDR3 length: 12 residues. CDR3 in amino acids: CATSGGGHEQFF. The DNA of the CDR3 is TGTGCCACCAGTGGGGGGGGGCATGAGCAGTTCTTC.

The gene calls are TRBV18 and TRBJ1-5; D is undetermined. The CDR3 runs to 14 residues. CDR1 is KGHSH, CDR2 LQKENI, per germline. Trimming removed 5 bases at V and 6 bases at J, with 14 bases between. CDR3 bases: TGTGCCAGCTCAGAGACCCGCCAGGCTCAGCCCCAGCATTTT. Translated: CASSETRQAQPQHF.

The gene calls are TRBV15 and TRBJ2-1; 13 bases map to TRBD2. V trimming: 3 bases; J trimming: 4 bases; junction bases outside the gene matches: 3. The length of the CDR3 is 16 residues. Germline V gives CDR1 LNHNV, CDR2 YYDKDF (reference sequence). The CDR3 DNA follows: TGTGCCACCAGCAGCCCGGGACTAGCGGGATACAATGAGCAGTTCTTC. It codes for CATSSPGLAGYNEQFF.

This clonotype was picked up a small number of times. V usage is TRBV5-1 and J usage is TRBJ2-3; TRBD1 matches at 12 bases. Trimming at V came to 0 bases and at J to 5 bases, leaving 4 bases not matched to a gene. The length of the CDR3 is 16 residues. Germline V gene sequence: CDR1 SGHRS, CDR2 YFSETQ. The CDR3 bases are TGCGCCAGCAGCTTGGCCGGGACAGGGGGCATAGATACGCAGTATTTT. Protein: CASSLAGTGGIDTQYF.

The chain is built from TRBV4-1 and TRBJ1-1; D unresolved. Between the trimmed V and J ends, which lost 0 bases and 7 bases, there was a span of 12 bases. Germline CDR1 and CDR2: MGHRA and YSYEKL. The CDR3 spans 14 residues. DNA for the CDR3: TGCGCCAGCAGCCAAGATAGTAGCGTTTATGAAGCTTTCTTT. Translated: CASSQDSSVYEAFF.

This clonotype was seen more than once but under ten times. This rearrangement joins TRBV12-3 or TRBV12-4 to TRBJ2-7; 8 bases fit TRBD2. The V segment lost 9 bases and the J segment 7 bases; nucleotides outside the gene matches: 14. The length of the CDR3 is 14 residues. CDR3 sequence reads: CASCRGGLDQEQYF. The CDR3 DNA sequence: TGTGCCAGTTGCCGGGGGGGCCTTGACCAAGAGCAGTACTTC.

V and J are TRBV5-1 and TRBJ2-7; 9 nucleotides align to TRBD1. Germline CDR1 and CDR2: SGHRS and YFSETQ. With V trimmed by 4 bases and J by 6 bases, 5 bases remained unmatched. CDR3 size: 13 residues. The CDR3 is CASSPSQGAEQYF. In nucleotides, the CDR3 is TGCGCCAGCAGCCCCTCACAGGGGGCCGAGCAGTACTTC. Full variable domain (outside the CDR3, taken from reference TRBV5-1 and TRBJ2-7): KAGVTQTPRYLIKTRGQQVTLSCSPISGHRSVSWYQQTPGQGLQFLFEYFSETQRNKGNFPGRFSGRQFSNSRSEMNVSTLELGDSALYLCASSPSQGAEQYFGPGTRLTVT.

This clonotype was seen only a few times. The rearrangement uses TRBV12-3 or TRBV12-4 and TRBJ1-5; possible D gene TRBD1, 5 bases. V was trimmed by 3 bases and J by 6 bases, leaving 12 bases between them. CDR3 length: 14 amino acids. Here the CDR3 reads CASSFTGGGQPQHF. The CDR3 DNA follows: TGTGCCAGCAGTTTCACGGGGGGGGGTCAGCCCCAGCATTTT.

In this sample, this clonotype turned up a few times. The J gene is TRBJ2-7, the V gene TRBV19; the D is unclear. The ends were cut back, 4 bases at V and 2 bases at J, with 12 bases in the middle. The CDR3 extends over 14 amino acids. Germline V gives CDR1 LNHDA, CDR2 SQIVND (reference sequence). The CDR3 protein is CASSKATVTYEQYF. CDR3 nucleotides: TGTGCCAGTAGTAAGGCGACGGTTACCTACGAGCAGTACTTC.